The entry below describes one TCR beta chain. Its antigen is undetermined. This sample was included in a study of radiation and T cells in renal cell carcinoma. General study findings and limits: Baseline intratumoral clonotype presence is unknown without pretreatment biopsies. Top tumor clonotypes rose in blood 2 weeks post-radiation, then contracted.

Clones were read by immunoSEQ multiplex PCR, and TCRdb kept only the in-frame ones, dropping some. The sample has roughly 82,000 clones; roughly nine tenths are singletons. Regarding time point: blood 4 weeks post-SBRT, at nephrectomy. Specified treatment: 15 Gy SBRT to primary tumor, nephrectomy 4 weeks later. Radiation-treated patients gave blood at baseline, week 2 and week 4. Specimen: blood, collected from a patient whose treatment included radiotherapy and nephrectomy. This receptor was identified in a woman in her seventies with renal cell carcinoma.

The CDR3 DNA is TGTGCCAGCAGCCAAGATCGGGCAGGGAACACTGAAGCTTTCTTT. Its protein is CASSQDRAGNTEAFF. V is TRBV5-4 and J is TRBJ1-1; the D is unclear. V was cut by 4 bases and J by 1 base, with 14 bases left in between. The CDR3 runs 15 residues. The germline V gene has CDR1 SGHNT and CDR2 YYREEE (reference sequence).